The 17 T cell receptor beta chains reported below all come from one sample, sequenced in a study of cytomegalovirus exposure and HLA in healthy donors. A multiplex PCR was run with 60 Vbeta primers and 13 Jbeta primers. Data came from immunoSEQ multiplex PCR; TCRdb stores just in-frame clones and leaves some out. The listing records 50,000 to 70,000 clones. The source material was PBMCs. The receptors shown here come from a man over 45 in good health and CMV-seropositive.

The CDR3 DNA is TGTGCCAGCAGCTTTAAACGGGGGGGCGAAGAGACCCAGTACTTC. Translation gives CASSFKRGGEETQYF. V is TRBV5-4 and J is TRBJ2-5; 8 nucleotides line up with TRBD2. Per germline, CDR1 SGHNT and CDR2 YYREEE (reference sequence). The CDR3 is made up of 15 amino acids. The ends lost 2 bases at V and 3 bases at J; junction bases unmatched: 6.

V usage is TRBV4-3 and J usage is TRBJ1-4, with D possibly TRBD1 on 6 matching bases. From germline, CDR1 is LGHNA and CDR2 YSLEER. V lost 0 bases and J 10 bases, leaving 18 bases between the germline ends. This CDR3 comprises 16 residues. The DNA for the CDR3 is TGCGCCAGCAGCCAAGATCAAAGGGGGAGTCGGGGAAAACTGTTTTTT. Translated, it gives CASSQDQRGSRGKLFF.

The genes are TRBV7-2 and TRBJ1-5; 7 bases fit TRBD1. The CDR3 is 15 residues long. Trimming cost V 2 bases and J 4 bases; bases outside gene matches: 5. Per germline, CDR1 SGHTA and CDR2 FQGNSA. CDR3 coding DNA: TGTGCCAGCAGCTTAAGAGGGGGCCTAAATCAGCCCCAGCATTTT. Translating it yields CASSLRGGLNQPQHF.

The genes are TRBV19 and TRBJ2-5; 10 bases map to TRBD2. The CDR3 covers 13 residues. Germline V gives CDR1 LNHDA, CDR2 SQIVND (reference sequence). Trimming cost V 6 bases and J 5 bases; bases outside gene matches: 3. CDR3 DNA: TGTGCCAGTAGACTAGCGGGGACGGAGACCCAGTACTTC. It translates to CASRLAGTETQYF.

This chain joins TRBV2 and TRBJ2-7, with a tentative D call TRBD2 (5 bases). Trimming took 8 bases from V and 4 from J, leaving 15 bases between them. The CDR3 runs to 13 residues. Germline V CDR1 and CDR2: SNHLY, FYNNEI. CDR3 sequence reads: CASSVERGYEQYF. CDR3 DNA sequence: TGTGCCAGCTCCGTAGAGAGAGGGTACGAGCAGTACTTC.

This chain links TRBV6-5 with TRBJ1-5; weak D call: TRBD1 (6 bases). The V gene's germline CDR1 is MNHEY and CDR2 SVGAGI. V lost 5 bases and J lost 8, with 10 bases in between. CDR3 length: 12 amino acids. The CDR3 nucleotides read TGTGCCAGCAGTGAACAGGGAAAGCCCCAGCATTTT. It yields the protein CASSEQGKPQHF.

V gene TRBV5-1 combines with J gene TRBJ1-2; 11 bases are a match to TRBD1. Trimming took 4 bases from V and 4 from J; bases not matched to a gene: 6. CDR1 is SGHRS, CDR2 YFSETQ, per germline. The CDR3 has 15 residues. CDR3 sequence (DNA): TGCGCCAGCAGCGGGGGGACAGGGGGTCCCTATGGCTACACCTTC. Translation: CASSGGTGGPYGYTF.

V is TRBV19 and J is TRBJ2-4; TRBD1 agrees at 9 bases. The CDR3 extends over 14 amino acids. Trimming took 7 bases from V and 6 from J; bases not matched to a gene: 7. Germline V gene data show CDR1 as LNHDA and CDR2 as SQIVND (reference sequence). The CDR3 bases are TGTGCCAGTACCACCGGGACAGGGTTAAACATTCAGTACTTC. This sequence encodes CASTTGTGLNIQYF.

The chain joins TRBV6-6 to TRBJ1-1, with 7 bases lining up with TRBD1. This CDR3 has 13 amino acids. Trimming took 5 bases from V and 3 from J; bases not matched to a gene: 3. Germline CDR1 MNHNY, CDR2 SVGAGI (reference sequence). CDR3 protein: CASSTQGDTEAFF. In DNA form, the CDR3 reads TGTGCCAGCAGTACCCAGGGGGACACTGAAGCTTTCTTT.

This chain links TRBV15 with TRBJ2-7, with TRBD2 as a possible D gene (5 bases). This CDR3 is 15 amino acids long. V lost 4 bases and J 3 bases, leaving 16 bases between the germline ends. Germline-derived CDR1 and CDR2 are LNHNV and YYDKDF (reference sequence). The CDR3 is CATSTARGLLYEQYF. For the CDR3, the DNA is TGTGCCACCAGCACCGCCAGAGGGCTCCTCTACGAGCAGTACTTC.

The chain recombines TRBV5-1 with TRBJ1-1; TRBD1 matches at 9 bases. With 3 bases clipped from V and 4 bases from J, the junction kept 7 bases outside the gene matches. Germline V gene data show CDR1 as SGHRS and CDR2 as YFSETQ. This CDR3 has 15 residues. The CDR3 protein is CASSSGQGSVTEAFF. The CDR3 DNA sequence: TGCGCCAGCAGCTCCGGACAGGGGTCGGTCACTGAAGCTTTCTTT.

Here the CDR3 reads CSVVQLNTEAFF. DNA for the CDR3: TGCAGCGTTGTACAGTTGAACACTGAAGCTTTCTTT. The chain carries TRBV29-1 and TRBJ1-1; no reliable D call. The CDR3 has 12 residues. The germline V gene encodes CDR1 SQVTM and CDR2 ANQGSEA. Trimming removed 4 bases from V and 0 bases from J, with 6 bases in between.

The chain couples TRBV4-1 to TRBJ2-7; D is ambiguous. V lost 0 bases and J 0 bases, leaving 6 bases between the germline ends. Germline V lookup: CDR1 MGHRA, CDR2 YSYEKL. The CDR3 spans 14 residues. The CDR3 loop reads CASSQESLSYEQYF. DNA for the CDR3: TGCGCCAGCAGCCAAGAAAGCCTCTCCTACGAGCAGTACTTC.

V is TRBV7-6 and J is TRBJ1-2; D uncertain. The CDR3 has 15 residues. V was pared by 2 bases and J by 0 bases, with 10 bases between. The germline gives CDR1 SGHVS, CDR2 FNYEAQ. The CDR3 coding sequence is TGTGCCAGCAGCTTATACTCGGGATCTAACTATGGCTACACCTTC. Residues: CASSLYSGSNYGYTF. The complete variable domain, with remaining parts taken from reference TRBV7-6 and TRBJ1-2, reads GAGVSQSPRYKVTKRGQDVALRCDPISGHVSLYWYRQALGQGPEFLTYFNYEAQQDKSGLPNDRFSAERPEGSISTLTIQRTEQRDSAMYRCASSLYSGSNYGYTFGSGTRLTVV.

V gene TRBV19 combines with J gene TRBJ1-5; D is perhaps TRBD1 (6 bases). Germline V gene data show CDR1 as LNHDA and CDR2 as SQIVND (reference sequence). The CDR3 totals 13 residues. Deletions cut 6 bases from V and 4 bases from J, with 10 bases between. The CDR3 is CASSGTGNQPQHF. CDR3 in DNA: TGTGCCAGTAGCGGCACAGGGAATCAGCCCCAGCATTTT.

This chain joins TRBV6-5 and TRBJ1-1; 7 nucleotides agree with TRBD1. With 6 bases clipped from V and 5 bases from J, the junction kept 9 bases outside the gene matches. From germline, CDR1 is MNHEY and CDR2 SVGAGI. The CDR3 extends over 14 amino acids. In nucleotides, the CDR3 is TGTGCCAGCAGCGAGGACAGGAGCGGGACTGAAGCTTTCTTT. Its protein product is CASSEDRSGTEAFF.

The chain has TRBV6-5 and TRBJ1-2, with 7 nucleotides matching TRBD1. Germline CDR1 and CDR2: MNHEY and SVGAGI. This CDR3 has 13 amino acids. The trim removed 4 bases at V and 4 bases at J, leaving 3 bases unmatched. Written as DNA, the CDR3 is TGTGCCAGCAGTTCAACAGGGGTCTATGGCTACACCTTC. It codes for CASSSTGVYGYTF.